This entry lists 21 T cell receptor beta chains sequenced from one sample in a study of T cells in Graves' hyperthyroidism and ophthalmopathy. Amplification of TCR beta CDR3 regions used RNA as the template. The HTBI set primed first-round TCR CDR3 RT-PCR. TCRdb re-derived calls from the multiplex PCR reads in MiXCR, one entry per CDR3 protein. Here the sample spans 530,000 or so distinct CDR3 sequences, around a quarter being singletons. The source material was blood. These receptors all stem from a woman in her 30s with Graves' ophthalmopathy.

About this clonotype: One junction end disagrees with the germline gene, perhaps due to a read error. The chain couples TRBV2 to TRBJ1-1; D is unresolved. The CDR3 loop spans 13 amino acids. Germline V gives CDR1 SNHLY, CDR2 FYNNEI. DNA of the CDR3: TGTGCCAACAAAAATTCGGGGAACACTGAATCTTTCTTT. Protein sequence: CANKNSGNTESFF.

The chain is built from TRBV6-1 and TRBJ2-5, with 10 nucleotides matching TRBD1. The CDR3 length is 14 residues. Trimming took 10 bases from V and 3 from J; bases not matched to a gene: 8. Per germline, CDR1 MNHNS and CDR2 SASEGT. As DNA, the CDR3 is TGTGCCACTATGACAGGGGGCCGTAAAGAGACCCAGTACTTC. Its protein product is CATMTGGRKETQYF.

This clonotype was observed a handful of times. The CDR3 DNA reads TGTGCCACCTACCGACAGGGCCTCACTGAAGCTTTCTTT. As protein: CATYRQGLTEAFF. The chain carries TRBV27 and TRBJ1-1; 7 bases line up with TRBD1. Trimming removed 10 bases from V and 4 bases from J; junction bases left unmatched: 9. In germline, CDR1 is MNHEY, CDR2 SMNVEV (reference sequence). The CDR3 length is 13 residues.

The V and J genes are TRBV19 and TRBJ1-2; 8 nucleotides match TRBD1. The CDR3 spans 14 residues. CDR1 is LNHDA, CDR2 SQIVND, per germline (reference sequence). With V trimmed by 2 bases and J by 6 bases, 5 bases remained unmatched. This chain's CDR3 is CASSIPTGEDGYTF. In nucleotides, the CDR3 is TGTGCCAGTAGTATACCGACAGGGGAGGATGGCTACACCTTC.

This clonotype was seen at least ten times. J is TRBJ2-5 and V is TRBV20-1; the D gene is possibly TRBD2 (7 bases). Germline CDR1 DFQATT, CDR2 SNEGSKA (reference sequence). The CDR3 has 15 residues. Trimming took off 3 bases at V and 1 base at J, with 15 bases between the two ends. CDR3 DNA sequence: TGCAGTGCTAGTATCGCGGGGGCCTTCCAAGAGACCCAGTACTTC. Translated: CSASIAGAFQETQYF.

This clonotype was found a few times. A much more abundant neighbour one base away suggests this may be a read error. The conserved phenylalanine or tryptophan normally closing the CDR3 is absent here, so this likely arose from a read error. The gene calls are TRBV10-3 and TRBJ1-2, with 9 bases lining up with TRBD1. CDR3 length: 14 residues. The germline CDR1 and CDR2 sequences are ENHRY and SYGVKD. After removal of 6 bases from V and 2 bases from J, the junction contained 4 bases not matched to a gene. The CDR3 spells CAIRGTGTNYGYTS. CDR3 in DNA: TGTGCCATCAGGGGGACAGGGACGAACTATGGCTACACCTCC.

A note on this clonotype: This clone may be a read error of a much larger clone one base away. V gene TRBV12-3 or TRBV12-4 combines with J gene TRBJ1-2; 9 bases match TRBD1. CDR3 size: 15 residues. Germline trimming cut 5 bases from V and 4 bases from J; bases unmatched to any gene: 8. The CDR3 here is CASSHRDRASYGYTF. The CDR3 region has the DNA TGTGCCAGCAGTCACCGGGACAGGGCGAGCTATGGCTACACCTTC.

The table lists this clonotype with many counts. This chain links TRBV20-1 with TRBJ2-7; 7 nucleotides match TRBD1. The germline V gene encodes CDR1 DFQATT and CDR2 SNEGSKA (reference sequence). This CDR3 region has 15 residues. V was clipped by 0 bases and J by 3 bases; unmatched bases: 8. CDR3 protein: CSARDPGRGFYEQYF. As DNA, the CDR3 is TGCAGTGCTAGAGATCCGGGCAGGGGGTTCTACGAGCAGTACTTC.

Only a few counts were recorded for this clonotype. The V and J genes are TRBV7-9 and TRBJ2-5, with 8 positions matching TRBD1. The CDR3 runs to 16 residues. Trimming removed 4 bases from V and 5 bases from J; junction bases left unmatched: 12. Germline CDR1 SEHNR, CDR2 FQNEAQ (reference sequence). CDR3 protein: CASSSPGTGVLETQYF. In nucleotides, the CDR3 is TGTGCCAGCAGCTCACCCGGGACAGGTGTTCTCGAGACCCAGTACTTC.

This clonotype occurred many times. The chain couples TRBV27 to TRBJ1-2; no definite D call. Germline CDR1 MNHEY, CDR2 SMNVEV (reference sequence). V lost 5 bases, J lost 2 bases, and 9 bases lay in between. This CDR3 region has 13 residues. The CDR3 DNA sequence: TGTGCCAGCAGTCCGTCTCAAAACTATGGCTACACCTTC. Residues: CASSPSQNYGYTF.

At least ten counts were recorded for this clonotype. The rearrangement uses TRBV28 and TRBJ1-2; D is uncertain. The CDR3 is made up of 10 amino acids. Trimming left V 6 bases short and J 7 bases short, with 6 bases between. Germline assignment: CDR1 MDHEN and CDR2 SYDVKM. The CDR3 DNA reads TGTGCCAGCAGGGCAGGTGGCTACACCTTC. Its protein product is CASRAGGYTF.

This clonotype was recorded many times. The chain couples TRBV15 to TRBJ2-2; possibly TRBD1 for D (5 bases). Germline V gene sequence: CDR1 LNHNV, CDR2 YYDKDF (reference sequence). The CDR3 consists of 15 residues. The V end lost 0 bases, the J end lost 1 base, and 6 bases lay between the germline ends. CDR3 coding DNA: TGTGCCACCAGCAGAGACCAGGGGAACACCGGGGAGCTGTTTTTT. Translating it yields CATSRDQGNTGELFF.

In this sample, this clonotype turned up many times. The genes are TRBV20-1 and TRBJ2-5; either TRBD1 or TRBD2 may fit D (7 bases each). V gave up 7 bases and J gave up 7 bases, with 31 bases separating them. This CDR3 has 17 amino acids. Germline values: CDR1 DFQATT, CDR2 SNEGSKA (reference sequence). This chain's CDR3 is CSVGRTGSFRGGGTQYF. DNA for the CDR3: TGCAGTGTCGGGCGGACAGGCAGCTTTCGCGGGGGTGGGACCCAGTACTTC.

This chain joins TRBV11-1 and TRBJ2-7; 11 bases are a match to TRBD2. V dropped 5 bases and J dropped 7; count of bases not matched to a gene: 10. The germline V gene has CDR1 SGHAT and CDR2 FQDESV (reference sequence). There are 15 residues in the CDR3. CDR3 DNA sequence: TGTGCCAGCAGCCCATCCACTAGCGGGAGTGGTGAGCAGTACTTC. Protein product: CASSPSTSGSGEQYF.

Many counts were recorded for this clonotype. V usage is TRBV10-3 and J usage is TRBJ2-5; TRBD2 matches at 9 bases. Losses at the gene ends were 6 bases for V and 5 bases for J; bases not matched to a gene: 16. Germline-derived CDR1 and CDR2 are ENHRY and SYGVKD. The CDR3 consists of 17 residues. The CDR3 reads CAISRPTGGGAGETQYF. CDR3 nucleotides: TGTGCCATCAGCCGACCCACCGGCGGGGGGGCTGGGGAGACCCAGTACTTC.

In this sample, this clonotype turned up a few times. J is TRBJ2-5 and V is TRBV12-3 or TRBV12-4; D is perhaps TRBD1 (6 bases). V gave up 1 base and J gave up 4 bases, with 10 bases separating them. The CDR3 runs to 14 residues. CDR3 protein: CASSLDRAAETQYF. CDR3 DNA: TGTGCCAGCAGTTTAGACAGGGCGGCAGAGACCCAGTACTTC.

This clonotype showed up many times. The chain couples TRBV12-3 or TRBV12-4 to TRBJ2-5; the D gene is possibly TRBD1 (6 bases). The CDR3 consists of 15 residues. Trimming shortened V by 1 base and J by 5 bases, and 14 bases separated the two germline ends. The CDR3 DNA is TGTGCCAGCAGTTTAGGGGCAGGGGAATGGGAGACCCAGTACTTC. Protein sequence: CASSLGAGEWETQYF.

The genes are TRBV18 and TRBJ1-1, with TRBD1 matching over 11 bases. Losses at the gene ends were 3 bases for V and 8 bases for J; bases not matched to a gene: 8. CDR1 is KGHSH, CDR2 LQKENI, per germline. The CDR3 contains 15 residues. The CDR3 DNA reads TGTGCCAGCTCACCCCGGACAGGGGGCGGATTCGAAGCTTTCTTT. Its protein product is CASSPRTGGGFEAFF.

This clonotype was seen at least ten times. V gene TRBV12-3 or TRBV12-4 combines with J gene TRBJ1-2; the D gene is possibly TRBD1 (5 bases). V was trimmed by 6 bases and J by 8 bases, leaving 13 bases between them. This CDR3 has 12 residues. CDR3 sequence reads: CASSLREGGYTF. The CDR3 bases are TGTGCCAGCAGCCTCAGGGAGGGAGGCTACACCTTC.

This clonotype was detected only a few times. The rearrangement links TRBV29-1 to TRBJ2-7; either TRBD1 or TRBD2 may supply D (7 bases each). CDR1 and CDR2 from the germline V gene are SQVTM and ANQGSEA. The V gene lost 0 bases and the J gene lost 5 bases, with 14 bases spanning the gap. This CDR3 is built from 14 residues. CDR3 nucleotide sequence: TGCAGCGTTGAAGAAGGGGGAGGGGGCCACGAGCAGTACTTC. Translation gives CSVEEGGGGHEQYF.

This clonotype was observed at least ten times. The chain uses TRBV19 and TRBJ2-2; TRBD1 or TRBD2 may be the D gene (6 bases each). From germline, CDR1 is LNHDA and CDR2 SQIVND (reference sequence). The CDR3 runs 13 residues. Deletions cut 11 bases from V and 0 bases from J, with 10 bases between. The CDR3 here is CAGRTANTGELFF. The DNA for the CDR3 is TGTGCCGGGAGGACAGCGAACACCGGGGAGCTGTTTTTT. Complete variable domain (other parts from reference TRBV19 and TRBJ2-2): DGGITQSPKYLFRKEGQNVTLSCEQNLNHDAMYWYRQDPGQGLRLIYYSQIVNDFQKGDIAEGYSVSREKKESFPLTVTSAQKNPTAFYLCAGRTANTGELFFGEGSRLTVL.